This TCR beta chain was profiled in a study of T cells in Graves' hyperthyroidism and ophthalmopathy. With 4 bases clipped from V and 7 bases from J, the junction kept 6 bases outside the gene matches. The CDR3 loop spans 13 amino acids. Germline CDR1 and CDR2: LNHDA and SQIVND (reference sequence). RNA transcripts gave rise to amplified TCR beta CDR3 regions. The HTBI set primed first-round TCR CDR3 RT-PCR. One entry per CDR3 protein, called by TCRdb with MiXCR from the multiplex PCR reads. The repertoire holds around 300,000 distinct CDR3 sequences, approximately 16% seen once, with roughly 31% in the top ten. There are many counts of this clonotype.

Sequencing was performed on blood. The chain joins TRBV19 to TRBJ1-1, with 7 positions matching TRBD1. This TCR came from a woman in her fifties or sixties with Graves' hyperthyroidism that later progressed to Graves' ophthalmopathy. The CDR3 here is CASSRGQDFEAFF. The CDR3 nucleotides are TGTGCCAGTAGTAGAGGACAGGATTTTGAAGCTTTCTTT.